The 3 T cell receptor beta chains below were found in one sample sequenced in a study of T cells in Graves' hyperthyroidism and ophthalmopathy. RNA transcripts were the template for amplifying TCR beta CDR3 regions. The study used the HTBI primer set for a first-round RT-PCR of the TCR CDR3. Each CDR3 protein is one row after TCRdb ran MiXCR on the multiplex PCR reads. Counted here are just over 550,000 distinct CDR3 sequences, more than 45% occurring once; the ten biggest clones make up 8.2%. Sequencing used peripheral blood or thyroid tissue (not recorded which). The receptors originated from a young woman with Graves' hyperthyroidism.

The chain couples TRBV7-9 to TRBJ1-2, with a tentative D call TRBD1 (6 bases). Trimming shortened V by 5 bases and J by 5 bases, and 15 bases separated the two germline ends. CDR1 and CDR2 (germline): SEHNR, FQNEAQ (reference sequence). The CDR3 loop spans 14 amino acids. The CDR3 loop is CASSSRTVLYGYTF. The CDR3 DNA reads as TGTGCCAGCAGCAGCAGGACAGTGCTTTATGGCTACACCTTC.

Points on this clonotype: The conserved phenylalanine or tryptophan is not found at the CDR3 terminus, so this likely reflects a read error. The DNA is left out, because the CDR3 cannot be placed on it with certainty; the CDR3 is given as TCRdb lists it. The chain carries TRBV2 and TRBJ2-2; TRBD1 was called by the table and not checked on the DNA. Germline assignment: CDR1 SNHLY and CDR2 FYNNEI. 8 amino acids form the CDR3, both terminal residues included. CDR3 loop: CASSRQGA.

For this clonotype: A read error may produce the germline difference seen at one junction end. The CDR3 nucleotides are TGCGCCAGCAGCCAAGGAGTTAGGACGACCTACGAGCAGTACTTC. It is translated as CASSQGVRTTYEQYF. This rearrangement joins TRBV9 to TRBJ2-5; D call uncertain. The J call may be incorrect, as the DNA end agrees better with TRBJ2-7. The length of the CDR3 is 15 residues. Germline V gives CDR1 SGDLS, CDR2 YYNGEE.